This T cell receptor (beta chain) was recorded in a study of cytomegalovirus exposure and HLA in healthy donors. Whole-study context: Some 80 million unique TCRs from HLA-typed donors were held in an early data release.

About this clone: Its antigen is not identified.

Whole-study results and caveats: What a later analysis showed was that several of the most significant clusters appeared linked to common viral pathogens. Some TCR beta chains (164 of them) were listed as cytomegalovirus-associated. Under in vitro conditions, a few CMV-associated chains were confirmed as specific for CMV antigens.

The V end lost 4 bases, the J end lost 2 bases, and 9 bases lay between the germline ends. Germline V lookup: CDR1 SGDLS, CDR2 YYNGEE. The CDR3 sequence is 14 residues long. 60 Vbeta and 13 Jbeta primers were used in PCR. Data came from immunoSEQ multiplex PCR; TCRdb stores just in-frame clones and leaves some out. Here the sample spans roughly 77,000 clones, approximately 75% being singletons. Sequencing was carried out using PBMCs. This receptor was taken from a woman aged 40 to 55 in good health and CMV-seropositive. The chain uses TRBV9 and TRBJ1-4; D may be TRBD1 (5 bases). Here the CDR3 reads CASSPDSTNEKLFF. CDR3 DNA sequence: TGTGCCAGCAGCCCCGACAGTACTAATGAAAAACTGTTTTTT.